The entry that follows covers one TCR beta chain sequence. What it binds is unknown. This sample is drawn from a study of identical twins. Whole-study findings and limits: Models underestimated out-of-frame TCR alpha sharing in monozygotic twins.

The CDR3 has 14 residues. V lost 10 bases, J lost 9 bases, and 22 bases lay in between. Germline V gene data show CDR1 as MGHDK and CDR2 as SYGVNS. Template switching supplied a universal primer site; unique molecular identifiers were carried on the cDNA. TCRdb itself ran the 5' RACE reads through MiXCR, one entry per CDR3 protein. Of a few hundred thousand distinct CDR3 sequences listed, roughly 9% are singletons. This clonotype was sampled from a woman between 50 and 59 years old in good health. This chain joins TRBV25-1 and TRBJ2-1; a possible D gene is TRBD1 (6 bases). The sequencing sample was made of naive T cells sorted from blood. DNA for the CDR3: TGTGCCACCAATGAACAGGGTAGGGTTGGTGAGCAGTTCTTC. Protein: CATNEQGRVGEQFF.